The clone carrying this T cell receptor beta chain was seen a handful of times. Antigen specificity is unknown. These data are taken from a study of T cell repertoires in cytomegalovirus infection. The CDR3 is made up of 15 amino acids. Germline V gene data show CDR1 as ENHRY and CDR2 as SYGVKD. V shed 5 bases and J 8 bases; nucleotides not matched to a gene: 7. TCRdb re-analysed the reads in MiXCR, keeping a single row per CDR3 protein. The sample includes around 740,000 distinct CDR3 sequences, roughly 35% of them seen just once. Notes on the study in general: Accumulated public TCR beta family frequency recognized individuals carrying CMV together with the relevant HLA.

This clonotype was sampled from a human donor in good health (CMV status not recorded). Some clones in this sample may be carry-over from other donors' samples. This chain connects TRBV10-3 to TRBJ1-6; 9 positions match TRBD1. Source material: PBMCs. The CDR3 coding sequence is TGTGCCATCAGTCCCACAGGGGGCTTGGATTCACCCCTCCACTTT. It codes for CAISPTGGLDSPLHF.